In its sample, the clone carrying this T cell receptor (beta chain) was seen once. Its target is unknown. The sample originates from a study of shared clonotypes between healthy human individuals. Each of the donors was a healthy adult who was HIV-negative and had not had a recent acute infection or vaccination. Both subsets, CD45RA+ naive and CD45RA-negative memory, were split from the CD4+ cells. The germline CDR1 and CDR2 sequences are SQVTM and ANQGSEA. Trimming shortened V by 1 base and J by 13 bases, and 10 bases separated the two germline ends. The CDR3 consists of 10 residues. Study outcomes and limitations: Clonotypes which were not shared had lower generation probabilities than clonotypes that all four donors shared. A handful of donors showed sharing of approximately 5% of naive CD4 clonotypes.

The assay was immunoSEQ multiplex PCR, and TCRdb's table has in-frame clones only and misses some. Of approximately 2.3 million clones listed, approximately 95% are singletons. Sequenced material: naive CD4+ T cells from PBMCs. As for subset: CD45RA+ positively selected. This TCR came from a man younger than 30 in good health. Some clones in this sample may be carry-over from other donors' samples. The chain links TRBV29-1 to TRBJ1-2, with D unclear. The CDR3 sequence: CSVEVVGRTF. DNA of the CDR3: TGCAGCGTTGAAGTGGTAGGCCGCACCTTC. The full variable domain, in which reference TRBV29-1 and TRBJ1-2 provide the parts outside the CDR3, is SAVISQKPSRDICQRGTSLTIQCQVDSQVTMMFWYRQQPGQSLTLIATANQGSEATYESGFVIDKFPISRPNLTFSTLTVSNMSPEDSSIYLCSVEVVGRTFGSGTRLTVV.